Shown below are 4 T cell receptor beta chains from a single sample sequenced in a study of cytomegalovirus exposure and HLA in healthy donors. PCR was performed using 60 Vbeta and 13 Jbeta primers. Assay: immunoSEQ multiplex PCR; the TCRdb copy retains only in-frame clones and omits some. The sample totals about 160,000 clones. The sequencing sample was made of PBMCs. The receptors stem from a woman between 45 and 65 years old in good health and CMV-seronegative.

This CDR3 reads CASRASGLLNIQYF. The CDR3 DNA sequence: TGTGCCAGCAGAGCTAGCGGGTTGTTAAACATTCAGTACTTC. The chain recombines TRBV6-5 with TRBJ2-4; 8 nucleotides agree with TRBD2. Germline CDR1 is MNHEY and CDR2 is SVGAGI. The CDR3 length is 14 residues. V was clipped by 6 bases and J by 6 bases; unmatched bases: 7.

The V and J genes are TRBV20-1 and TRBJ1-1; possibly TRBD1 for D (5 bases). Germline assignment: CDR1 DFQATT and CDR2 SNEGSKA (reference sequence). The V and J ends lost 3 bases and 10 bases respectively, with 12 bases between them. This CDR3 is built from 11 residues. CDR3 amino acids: CSASGGLGAFF. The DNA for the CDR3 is TGCAGTGCTAGTGGGGGACTGGGAGCTTTCTTT.

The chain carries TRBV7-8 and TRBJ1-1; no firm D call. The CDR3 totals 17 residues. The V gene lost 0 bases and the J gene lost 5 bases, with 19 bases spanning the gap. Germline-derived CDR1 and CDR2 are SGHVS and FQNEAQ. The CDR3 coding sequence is TGTGCCAGCAGCTTAGCGAAAGGCTCTTCCTCGGGGACTGAAGCTTTCTTT. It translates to CASSLAKGSSSGTEAFF.

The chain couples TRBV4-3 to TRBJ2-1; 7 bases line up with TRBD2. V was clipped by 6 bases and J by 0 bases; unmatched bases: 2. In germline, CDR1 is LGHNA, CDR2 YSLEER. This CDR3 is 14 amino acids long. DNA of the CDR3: TGCGCCAGCAGTCGACTAGCCTCCTACAATGAGCAGTTCTTC. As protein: CASSRLASYNEQFF.